This T cell receptor (beta chain) was captured in a study of cytomegalovirus exposure and HLA in healthy donors. Whole-study results and caveats: It was shown in a later analysis that HLA-associated TCR beta chains were more clonally expanded than other, equally common chains. Both high specificity and high sensitivity reportedly marked the classifier's diagnosis of cytomegalovirus status. There was a cluster of highly shared sequence variants that was likely a sequencing artifact. Later on, a genetic analysis was performed. It linked a missense variant in DCLRE1C with V- and J-gene trimming of TCR beta.

The PCR had 60 Vbeta and 13 Jbeta primers. Assay used: immunoSEQ multiplex PCR; TCRdb lists only in-frame clones, some missing. Of roughly 98,000 clones listed, 75% to 80% are singletons. In regard to this clone: Its specificity is not known.

The sample taken for sequencing was PBMCs. The receptor was isolated from a female donor in good health and CMV-seronegative.

The chain's CDR3 is CASSTYTGERTDTQYF. The CDR3 DNA sequence: TGTGCCAGCAGCACCTACACAGGGGAACGCACAGATACGCAGTATTTT. The chain uses TRBV28 and TRBJ2-3; 7 bases align to TRBD1. The CDR3 has 16 residues. Germline assignment: CDR1 MDHEN and CDR2 SYDVKM. V was pared by 6 bases and J by 1 base, with 10 bases of the junction left unmatched.